These 27 T cell receptor beta chains share one sample of origin, sequenced in a study of cytomegalovirus exposure and HLA in healthy donors. PCR employed 60 Vbeta and 13 Jbeta primers. Using immunoSEQ multiplex PCR, the repertoire was profiled, and TCRdb retains in-frame clones only, with some absent. The table includes some 170,000 clones, approximately 80% detected once. Sequenced: PBMCs. The source of these receptors is a man aged 25-45 years in good health and CMV-seropositive.

This clone was recorded many times. The chain uses TRBV28 and TRBJ2-7, with 7 bases aligning to TRBD2. Germline lookup yields CDR1 MDHEN and CDR2 SYDVKM. The CDR3 runs to 15 residues. The junction had 9 bases not matched to a gene; V was cut back by 4 bases and J by 3 bases. The CDR3 DNA reads TGTGCCAGCAGTTCGTTGAGCGGGGCCCTCTACGAGCAGTACTTC. This encodes CASSSLSGALYEQYF.

The gene calls are TRBV6-5 and TRBJ2-7, with 7 bases that match TRBD1. Trimming cost V 6 bases and J 6 bases; bases outside gene matches: 2. CDR1 MNHEY and CDR2 SVGAGI come from the germline V gene. The length of the CDR3 is 11 residues. CDR3 protein: CASRTGSEQYF. The DNA of the CDR3 is TGTGCCAGCAGGACAGGGAGCGAGCAGTACTTC.

For this clone: Other DNA sequences within the sample encode an identical CDR3. This chain links TRBV7-7 with TRBJ2-3; D perhaps matches TRBD2 (7 bases). The CDR3 spans 13 residues. V was clipped by 6 bases and J by 5 bases, with 12 bases between them. Germline assignment: CDR1 SSHAT and CDR2 FNYEAQ (reference sequence). CDR3 bases: TGTGCCAGCAGTCTCGGGGGGCAAGATACGCAGTATTTT. Translation gives CASSLGGQDTQYF.

This chain joins TRBV19 and TRBJ1-1, with 7 bases lining up with TRBD1. Germline V CDR1 and CDR2: LNHDA, SQIVND (reference sequence). CDR3 length: 13 amino acids. Trimming took 6 bases from V and 5 from J; bases not matched to a gene: 6. The CDR3 loop is CASSTGVGTEAFF. The CDR3, as DNA: TGTGCCAGTAGCACAGGGGTTGGAACTGAAGCTTTCTTT.

This chain's CDR3 is CASSPMRSSRYEQYF. CDR3 nucleotides: TGTGCCAGCAGCCCCATGAGATCTTCCCGCTACGAGCAGTACTTC. The rearrangement links TRBV9 to TRBJ2-7, with D unclear. The length of the CDR3 is 15 residues. CDR1 is SGDLS, CDR2 YYNGEE, per germline. The V and J ends lost 4 bases and 3 bases respectively, with 17 bases between them.

This chain uses TRBV2 with TRBJ1-6; D is unresolved. V was pared by 10 bases and J by 10 bases, with 17 bases between. The germline gives CDR1 SNHLY, CDR2 FYNNEI. The CDR3 consists of 13 residues. The CDR3 loop reads CATSGYQRSPLHF. The DNA for the CDR3 is TGTGCCACTAGCGGGTATCAGAGATCACCCCTCCACTTT.

The genes are TRBV29-1 and TRBJ2-2; D possibly corresponds to TRBD1 (5 bases). This CDR3 spans 14 amino acids. V was cut by 4 bases and J by 0 bases, with 9 bases left in between. Germline CDR1 and CDR2: SQVTM and ANQGSEA. In DNA, the CDR3 is TGCAGCGTTGTAACAGGAACGAACACCGGGGAGCTGTTTTTT. Translating it yields CSVVTGTNTGELFF.

This rearrangement joins TRBV5-1 to TRBJ2-7; maybe TRBD1 (6 bases). From germline, CDR1 is SGHRS and CDR2 YFSETQ. Deletions cut 4 bases from V and 0 bases from J, with 14 bases between. The CDR3 consists of 15 residues. CDR3 residues: CASSPRQESSYEQYF. The CDR3 region has the DNA TGCGCCAGCAGCCCCAGACAGGAAAGCTCCTACGAGCAGTACTTC.

The CDR3 region is CASSRDSKGDTEAFF. CDR3 coding DNA: TGTGCCAGCAGTCGGGACAGTAAGGGGGACACTGAAGCTTTCTTT. The rearrangement joins TRBV6-5 to TRBJ1-1, with 7 bases aligning to TRBD1. The CDR3 covers 15 residues. From germline, CDR1 is MNHEY and CDR2 SVGAGI. With 5 bases clipped from V and 3 bases from J, the junction kept 9 bases outside the gene matches.

The chain couples TRBV9 to TRBJ2-1; D is perhaps TRBD2 (5 bases). Deletions cut 0 bases from V and 6 bases from J, with 13 bases between. The CDR3 runs 15 residues. Germline lookup yields CDR1 SGDLS and CDR2 YYNGEE. CDR3 region: CASSVAGSGGNEQFF. CDR3 nucleotides: TGTGCCAGCAGCGTAGCGGGGTCTGGAGGCAATGAGCAGTTCTTC.

The J gene is TRBJ1-1, the V gene TRBV6-6; maybe TRBD1 (6 bases). The germline V and J ends were trimmed by 4 bases and 4 bases, with 10 bases remaining between them. The CDR3 is 13 residues long. Per germline, CDR1 MNHNY and CDR2 SVGAGI (reference sequence). The CDR3 protein is CASSLQGFTEAFF. The CDR3, as DNA: TGTGCCAGCAGTTTACAGGGTTTCACTGAAGCTTTCTTT.

This clone has only one observation. V and J are TRBV7-3 and TRBJ2-5; D is perhaps TRBD2 (5 bases). The CDR3 is made up of 14 amino acids. With 3 bases removed from V and 2 bases from J, the gap between germline ends came to 10 bases. Per the germline V gene, CDR1 is SGHTA and CDR2 is FQGTGA. The CDR3: CASSLGGLQETQYF. As DNA, the CDR3 is TGTGCCAGCAGCTTGGGTGGACTTCAAGAGACCCAGTACTTC.

The genes are TRBV28 and TRBJ2-7; no reliable D call. CDR1 is MDHEN and CDR2 is SYDVKM in the germline V gene. This CDR3 comprises 11 residues. Trimming took off 7 bases at V and 3 bases at J, with 7 bases between the two ends. Written as DNA, the CDR3 is TGTGCCAGCATAAGAGACTACGAGCAGTACTTC. Its protein product is CASIRDYEQYF.

This sequence joins TRBV25-1 and TRBJ2-1, with 9 bases identical to TRBD2. Germline V CDR1 and CDR2: MGHDK, SYGVNS. CDR3 length equals 15 residues. V lost 4 bases to trimming and J lost 4 bases; unmatched junction nucleotides: 5. The CDR3, as DNA: TGTGCCAGCAGTGCCCTAGCGGGGATTTACAATGAGCAGTTCTTC. Its translation: CASSALAGIYNEQFF.

This clone occurred once. Other DNA sequences in this sample translate to the same CDR3. This chain uses TRBV5-1 with TRBJ2-5; 7 nucleotides match TRBD2. Losses at the gene ends were 0 bases for V and 2 bases for J; bases not matched to a gene: 7. This CDR3 has 16 residues. Per germline, CDR1 SGHRS and CDR2 YFSETQ. CDR3 bases: TGCGCCAGCAGCTTGGGGTCGGCTAGCGGACAAGAGACCCAGTACTTC. Translated, it gives CASSLGSASGQETQYF.

This sequence joins TRBV2 and TRBJ2-1, with 7 bases aligning to TRBD1. J was trimmed by 6 bases and V by 5 bases; bases with no gene match: 1. This CDR3 spans 12 amino acids. Germline CDR1 is SNHLY and CDR2 is FYNNEI. The CDR3 spells CASSRTGNEQFF. In DNA form, the CDR3 reads TGTGCCAGCAGTCGGACAGGCAATGAGCAGTTCTTC.

CDR3 in amino acids: CASSLALTGITDTQYF. The CDR3, as DNA: TGTGCCAGCAGCTTAGCGCTGACAGGGATCACAGATACGCAGTATTTT. The chain uses TRBV7-2 and TRBJ2-3, with TRBD1 matching over 7 bases. After removal of 0 bases from V and 2 bases from J, the junction contained 5 bases not matched to a gene. Germline V gene sequence: CDR1 SGHTA, CDR2 FQGNSA. The CDR3 spans 16 residues.

Regarding this clone: Other nucleotide sequences from this sample produce the same CDR3. V and J are TRBV5-6 and TRBJ2-5, with 11 bases identical to TRBD2. The CDR3 length is 15 residues. The junction had 4 bases not matched to a gene; V was cut back by 1 base and J by 5 bases. Germline CDR1 and CDR2: SGHDT and YYEEEE. The CDR3 nucleotides are TGTGCCAGCAGCTTGTTAGCGGGGGGGCGTGAGACCCAGTACTTC. Residues: CASSLLAGGRETQYF.

The chain uses TRBV5-1 and TRBJ2-7, with TRBD1 as a possible D gene (6 bases). This CDR3 region has 14 residues. CDR1 SGHRS and CDR2 YFSETQ come from the germline V gene. Trimming removed 4 bases at V and 0 bases at J, with 11 bases between. Here the CDR3 DNA reads TGCGCCAGCAGCCTAGGACAGTTCTCCTACGAGCAGTACTTC. Its translation: CASSLGQFSYEQYF.

The chain has TRBV4-1 and TRBJ1-4; TRBD1 matches at 9 bases. The CDR3 length is 15 residues. Per the germline V gene, CDR1 is MGHRA and CDR2 is YSYEKL. With V trimmed by 3 bases and J by 7 bases, 6 bases remained unmatched. The CDR3 sequence: CASSQEGTGLEKLFF. DNA for the CDR3: TGCGCCAGCAGCCAGGAGGGGACAGGGCTTGAAAAACTGTTTTTT.

The V call is TRBV4-1, the J call TRBJ2-3, with 9 bases identical to TRBD1. The CDR3 covers 17 residues. Germline V gene sequence: CDR1 MGHRA, CDR2 YSYEKL. The J segment lost 0 bases and the V segment lost 4 bases, leaving 8 bases of the junction unmatched. The CDR3 sequence is CASSPGGQGSSTDTQYF. The CDR3 DNA is TGCGCCAGCAGCCCAGGGGGACAGGGTTCTAGCACAGATACGCAGTATTTT.

V gene TRBV6-1 combines with J gene TRBJ1-5, with D unclear. V gave up 1 base and J gave up 3 bases, with 13 bases separating them. The CDR3 contains 16 residues. Germline V gene data show CDR1 as MNHNS and CDR2 as SASEGT. The CDR3 loop is CASSEVRQVLNQPQHF. The CDR3 coding sequence is TGTGCCAGCAGTGAAGTAAGGCAGGTTCTCAATCAGCCCCAGCATTTT.

The V and J genes are TRBV7-9 and TRBJ1-4, with no clear D. Germline values: CDR1 SEHNR, CDR2 FQNEAQ (reference sequence). The CDR3 has 14 amino acids. With 5 bases removed from V and 6 bases from J, the gap between germline ends came to 13 bases. The CDR3 DNA sequence: TGTGCCAGCAGCCGGCCGGGAGAAGATGAAAAACTGTTTTTT. It encodes CASSRPGEDEKLFF.

The sample holds a few counts of this clone. V and J are TRBV2 and TRBJ2-3; 7 bases are shared with TRBD1. Germline V gene sequence: CDR1 SNHLY, CDR2 FYNNEI. This CDR3 spans 15 amino acids. The ends lost 5 bases at V and 0 bases at J; junction bases unmatched: 5. DNA of the CDR3: TGTGCCAGCAGTAGGGACAGAACTAGCACAGATACGCAGTATTTT. Translated, it gives CASSRDRTSTDTQYF.

This chain joins TRBV5-6 and TRBJ1-5; D is undetermined. The germline CDR1 and CDR2 sequences are SGHDT and YYEEEE. CDR3 length equals 12 residues. The V and J ends lost 0 bases and 9 bases respectively, with 7 bases between them. The CDR3 sequence is CASSLGGRPQHF. In nucleotides, the CDR3 is TGTGCCAGCAGCTTGGGAGGGAGGCCCCAGCATTTT.

This sequence joins TRBV29-1 and TRBJ2-3, with D maybe TRBD2 (5 bases). Germline V gene data show CDR1 as SQVTM and CDR2 as ANQGSEA. This CDR3 has 13 amino acids. Trimming shortened V by 3 bases and J by 3 bases, and 10 bases separated the two germline ends. The CDR3 coding sequence is TGCAGCGTTGACCCCGGGGTAACAGATACGCAGTATTTT. Translating it yields CSVDPGVTDTQYF.

The chain joins TRBV30 to TRBJ1-2, with 8 bases matching TRBD1. CDR1 is GTSNPN, CDR2 SVGIG, per germline (reference sequence). V shed 3 bases, J shed 6 bases, and the junction held 6 bases outside the gene matches. CDR3 size: 13 residues. DNA for the CDR3: TGTGCCTGGAGCCCCGGCAGGGGGCATGGCTACACCTTC. Translating gives CAWSPGRGHGYTF.